These T cell receptor beta chains were read from a single sample in a study of shared clonotypes between healthy human individuals. TCRdb's copy holds only in-frame clones and misses some; the assay was immunoSEQ multiplex PCR. Among millions of clones listed, roughly 93% were seen once. Sequenced input: naive CD4+ T cells from PBMCs. These receptor sequences come from a man aged 18 to 30 in good health. Some clones in this sample may be carry-over from other donors' samples. CDR3s include the opening cysteine and the closing phenylalanine or tryptophan. D genes are given only for firm matches. Only part of the rows carry a size: once, few, many, or a class if the clone is expanded.

J: TRBJ1-3; V: TRBV5-1; D: TRBD1; size: NA; CDR3: CASSLATGAEENTIYF; DNA: TGCGCCAGCAGCTTGGCGACAGGGGCAGAAGAAAACACCATATATTTT
J: TRBJ2-3; V: TRBV7-9; D: NA; size: NA; CDR3: CASSRSVLVGTDTQYF; DNA: TGTGCCAGCAGCCGTAGCGTCCTAGTGGGCACAGATACGCAGTATTTT
J: TRBJ2-7; V: TRBV5-1; D: TRBD2; size: few; CDR3: CASSQGLAGIEQYF; DNA: TGCGCCAGCAGCCAGGGACTAGCGGGGATCGAGCAGTACTTC
J: TRBJ1-3; V: TRBV2; D: NA; size: once; CDR3: CASRMGVGNTIYF; DNA: TGTGCCAGCAGGATGGGAGTAGGAAACACCATATATTTT
J: TRBJ2-1; V: TRBV5-1; D: NA; size: NA; CDR3: CASSSGHHRTYNEQFF; DNA: TGCGCCAGCAGCTCGGGCCATCACAGGACCTACAATGAGCAGTTCTTC
J: TRBJ1-2; V: TRBV20-1; D: NA; size: NA; CDR3: CSAVRVEGYTF; DNA: TGCAGTGCCGTCAGAGTTGAAGGCTACACCTTC
J: TRBJ2-5; V: TRBV19; D: NA; size: NA; CDR3: CASAPLQGTRETQYF; DNA: TGTGCCAGCGCCCCACTACAGGGGACTCGGGAGACCCAGTACTTC
J: TRBJ2-4; V: TRBV2; D: NA; size: NA; CDR3: CASTPGTLAKNIQYF; DNA: TGTGCCAGCACCCCCGGGACATTAGCCAAAAACATTCAGTACTTC
J: TRBJ1-5; V: TRBV28; D: NA; size: NA; CDR3: CASGRDGTYQPQHF; DNA: TGTGCCAGCGGACGGGACGGTACATATCAGCCCCAGCATTTT
J: TRBJ1-2; V: TRBV18; D: NA; size: NA; CDR3: CASSPPLADSGRYGYTF; DNA: TGTGCCAGCTCACCACCGTTGGCGGACAGCGGCCGCTATGGCTACACCTTC
J: TRBJ2-7; V: TRBV28; D: TRBD1; size: once; CDR3: CASSLAGTGSEQYF; DNA: TGTGCCAGCAGTTTGGCCGGGACAGGGAGCGAGCAGTACTTC
J: TRBJ2-1; V: TRBV6-4; D: TRBD2; size: once; CDR3: CASSVSGNFNNEQFF; DNA: TGTGCCAGCAGCGTTAGCGGGAATTTCAACAATGAGCAGTTCTTC
J: TRBJ1-1; V: TRBV4-1; D: NA; size: NA; CDR3: CASSQDEGRRRETEAFF; DNA: TGCGCCAGCAGCCAAGATGAAGGCCGACGACGGGAGACTGAAGCTTTCTTT
J: TRBJ1-6; V: TRBV11-2; D: NA; size: NA; CDR3: CASRSQGRDSPLHF; DNA: TGTGCCAGCAGGAGTCAGGGCCGCGATTCACCCCTCCACTTT
J: TRBJ1-1; V: TRBV30; D: NA; size: NA; CDR3: CAWSDGQTIEAFF; DNA: TGTGCCTGGAGTGATGGACAGACCATTGAAGCTTTCTTT
J: TRBJ2-7; V: TRBV6-1; D: TRBD2; size: NA; CDR3: CASSEGGSQNEQYF; DNA: TGTGCCAGCAGTGAAGGCGGGAGTCAGAACGAGCAGTACTTC
J: TRBJ2-7; V: TRBV28; D: NA; size: NA; CDR3: CASKRGTYEQYF; DNA: TGTGCCAGCAAGAGAGGGACCTACGAGCAGTACTTC
J: TRBJ2-1; V: TRBV19; D: TRBD2; size: once; CDR3: CASSRTLAGRNNEQFF; DNA: TGTGCCAGTAGTAGGACCCTAGCGGGACGCAACAATGAGCAGTTCTTC
J: TRBJ2-5; V: TRBV27; D: NA; size: NA; CDR3: CASSHRVHRVETQYF; DNA: TGTGCCAGCAGTCACCGGGTCCACCGAGTGGAGACCCAGTACTTC
J: TRBJ1-2; V: TRBV19; D: TRBD1; size: NA; CDR3: CASTPDRVYGYTF; DNA: TGTGCCAGTACGCCGGACAGGGTCTATGGCTACACCTTC
J: TRBJ1-4; V: TRBV6-5; D: NA; size: NA; CDR3: CASSLNKVAEKLFF; DNA: TGTGCCAGCAGTTTAAACAAAGTGGCTGAAAAACTGTTTTTT
J: TRBJ1-4; V: TRBV7-2; D: NA; size: once; CDR3: CASSSRAALSNEKLFF; DNA: TGTGCCAGCAGCTCCAGAGCCGCTTTGAGTAATGAAAAACTGTTTTTT
J: TRBJ1-4; V: TRBV30; D: NA; size: NA; CDR3: CAWSELDEKLFF; DNA: TGTGCCTGGAGTGAACTGGATGAAAAACTGTTTTTT
J: TRBJ1-5; V: TRBV28; D: NA; size: NA; CDR3: CASSLVTDISNQPQHF; DNA: TGTGCCAGCAGTTTAGTAACAGATATTAGCAATCAGCCCCAGCATTTT
J: TRBJ1-1; V: TRBV19; D: NA; size: few; CDR3: CASTPQTGLRAFF; DNA: TGTGCCAGTACGCCTCAGACAGGACTTCGAGCTTTCTTT
J: TRBJ2-5; V: TRBV5-4; D: TRBD2; size: NA; CDR3: CASSRAGGAEETQYF; DNA: TGTGCCAGCAGCCGAGCGGGAGGTGCCGAAGAGACCCAGTACTTC